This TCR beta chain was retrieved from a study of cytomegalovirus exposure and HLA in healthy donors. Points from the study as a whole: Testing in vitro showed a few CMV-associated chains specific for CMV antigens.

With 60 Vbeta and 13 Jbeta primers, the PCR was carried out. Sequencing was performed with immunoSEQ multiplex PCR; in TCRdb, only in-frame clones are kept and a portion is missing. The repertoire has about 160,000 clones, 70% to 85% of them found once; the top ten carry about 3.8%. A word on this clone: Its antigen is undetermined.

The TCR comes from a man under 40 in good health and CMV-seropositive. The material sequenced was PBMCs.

As DNA, the CDR3 is TGCAGCGTTGCCTCTGGCTACACCTTC. Protein product: CSVASGYTF. The chain combines TRBV29-1 with TRBJ1-2; the D is unclear. This CDR3 is built from 9 residues. Trimming pared 4 bases from V and 7 bases from J, leaving 4 bases between. The germline gives CDR1 SQVTM, CDR2 ANQGSEA.